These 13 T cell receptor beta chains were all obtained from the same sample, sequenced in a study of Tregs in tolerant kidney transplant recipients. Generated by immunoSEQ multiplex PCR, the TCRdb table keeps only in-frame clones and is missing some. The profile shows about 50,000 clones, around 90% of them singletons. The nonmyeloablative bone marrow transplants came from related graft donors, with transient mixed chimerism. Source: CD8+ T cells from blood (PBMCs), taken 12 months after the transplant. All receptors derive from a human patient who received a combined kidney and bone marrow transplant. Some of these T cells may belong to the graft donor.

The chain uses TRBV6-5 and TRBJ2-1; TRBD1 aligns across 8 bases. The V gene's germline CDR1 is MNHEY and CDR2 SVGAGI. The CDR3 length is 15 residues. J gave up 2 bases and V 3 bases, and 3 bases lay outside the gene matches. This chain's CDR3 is CASSYSGGPYNEQFF. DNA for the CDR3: TGTGCCAGCAGTTATTCAGGGGGCCCCTACAATGAGCAGTTCTTC.

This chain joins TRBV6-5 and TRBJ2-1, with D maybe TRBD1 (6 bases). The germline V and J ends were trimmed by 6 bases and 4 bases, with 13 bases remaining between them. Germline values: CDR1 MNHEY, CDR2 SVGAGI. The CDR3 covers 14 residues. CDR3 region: CASSNRDKYNEQFF. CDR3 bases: TGTGCCAGCAGCAACCGGGACAAATACAATGAGCAGTTCTTC.

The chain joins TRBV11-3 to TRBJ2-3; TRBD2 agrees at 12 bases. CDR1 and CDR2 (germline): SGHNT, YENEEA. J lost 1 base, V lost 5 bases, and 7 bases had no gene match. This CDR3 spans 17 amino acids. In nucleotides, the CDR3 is TGTGCCAGCAGCCCGTGGACTAGCGGGACGGGCACAGATACGCAGTATTTT. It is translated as CASSPWTSGTGTDTQYF.

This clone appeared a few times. Here the CDR3 reads CASSISTSGKYEQYF. CDR3 nucleotides: TGTGCCAGCAGCATATCGACTAGCGGGAAATACGAGCAGTACTTC. The chain combines TRBV7-8 with TRBJ2-7; 11 nucleotides line up with TRBD2. Germline CDR1 SGHVS, CDR2 FQNEAQ. The CDR3 loop spans 15 amino acids. With 5 bases clipped from V and 4 bases from J, the junction kept 7 bases outside the gene matches.

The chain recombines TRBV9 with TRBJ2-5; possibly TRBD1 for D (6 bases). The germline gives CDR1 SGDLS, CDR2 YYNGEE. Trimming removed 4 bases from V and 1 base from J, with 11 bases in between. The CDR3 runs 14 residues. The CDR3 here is CASSSGTSQETQYF. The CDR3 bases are TGTGCCAGCAGCTCCGGGACAAGCCAAGAGACCCAGTACTTC.

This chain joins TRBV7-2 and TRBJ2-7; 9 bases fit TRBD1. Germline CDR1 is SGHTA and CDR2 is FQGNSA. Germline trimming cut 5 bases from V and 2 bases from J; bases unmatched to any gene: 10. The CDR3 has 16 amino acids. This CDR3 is CASSLPRGQGTYEQYF. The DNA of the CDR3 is TGTGCCAGCAGCCTCCCCCGCGGACAGGGGACCTACGAGCAGTACTTC.

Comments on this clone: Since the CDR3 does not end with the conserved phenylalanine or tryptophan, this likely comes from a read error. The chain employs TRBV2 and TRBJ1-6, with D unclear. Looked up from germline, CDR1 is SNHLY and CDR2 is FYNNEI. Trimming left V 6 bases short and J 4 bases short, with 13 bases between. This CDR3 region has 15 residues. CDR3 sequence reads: CASRPAGRYNSPLHL. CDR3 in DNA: TGTGCCAGCAGACCCGCGGGAAGGTATAATTCACCCCTCCACCTT.

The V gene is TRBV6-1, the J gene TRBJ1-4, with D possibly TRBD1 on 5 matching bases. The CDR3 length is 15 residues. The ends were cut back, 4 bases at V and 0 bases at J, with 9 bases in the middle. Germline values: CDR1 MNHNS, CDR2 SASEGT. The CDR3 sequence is CASSGDSATNEKLFF. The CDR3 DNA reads TGTGCCAGCAGTGGAGACAGTGCAACTAATGAAAAACTGTTTTTT.

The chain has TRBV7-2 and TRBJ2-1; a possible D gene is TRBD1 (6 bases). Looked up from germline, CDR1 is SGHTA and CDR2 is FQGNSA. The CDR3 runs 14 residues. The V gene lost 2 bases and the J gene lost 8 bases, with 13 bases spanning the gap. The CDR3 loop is CASSLSWGPDEQFF. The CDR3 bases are TGTGCCAGCAGCTTATCCTGGGGGCCGGATGAGCAGTTCTTC.

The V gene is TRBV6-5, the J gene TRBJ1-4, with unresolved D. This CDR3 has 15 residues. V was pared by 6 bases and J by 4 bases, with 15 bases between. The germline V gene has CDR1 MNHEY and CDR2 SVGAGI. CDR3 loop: CASRQSRLGNEKLFF. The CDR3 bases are TGTGCCAGCAGACAAAGTAGACTTGGTAATGAAAAACTGTTTTTT.

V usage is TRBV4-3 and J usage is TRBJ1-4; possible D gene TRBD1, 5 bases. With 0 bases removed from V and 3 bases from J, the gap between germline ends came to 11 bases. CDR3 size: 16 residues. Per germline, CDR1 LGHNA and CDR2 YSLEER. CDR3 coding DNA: TGCGCCAGCAGCCAAGACCCCCCAGGGTCTAATGAAAAACTGTTTTTT. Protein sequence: CASSQDPPGSNEKLFF.

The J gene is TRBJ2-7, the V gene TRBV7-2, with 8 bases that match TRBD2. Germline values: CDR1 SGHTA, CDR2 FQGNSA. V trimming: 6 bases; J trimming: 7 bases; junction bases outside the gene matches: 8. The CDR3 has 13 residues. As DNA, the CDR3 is TGTGCCAGCAGTTTGACTAGCGTATGGGAGCAGTACTTC. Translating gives CASSLTSVWEQYF.

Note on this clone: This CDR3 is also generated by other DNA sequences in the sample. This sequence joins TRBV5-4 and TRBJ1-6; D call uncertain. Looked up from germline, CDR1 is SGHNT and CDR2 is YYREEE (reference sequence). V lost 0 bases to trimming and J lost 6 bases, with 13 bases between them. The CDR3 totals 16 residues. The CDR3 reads CASSLAGSFGNSPLHF. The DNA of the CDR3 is TGTGCCAGCAGCTTGGCCGGGAGTTTCGGTAATTCACCCCTCCACTTT.